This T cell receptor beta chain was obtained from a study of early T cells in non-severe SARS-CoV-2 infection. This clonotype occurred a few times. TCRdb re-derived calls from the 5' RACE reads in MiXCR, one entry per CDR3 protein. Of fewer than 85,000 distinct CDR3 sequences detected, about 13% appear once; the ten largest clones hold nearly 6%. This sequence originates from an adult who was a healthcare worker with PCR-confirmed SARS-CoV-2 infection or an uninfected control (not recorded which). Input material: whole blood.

Here the CDR3 DNA reads TGTGCCAGCAGCCGAGGGGGTACTGGGGCCAACGTCCTGACTTTC. Amino acids: CASSRGGTGANVLTF. The rearrangement uses TRBV7-2 and TRBJ2-6; D is possibly TRBD1 (6 bases). This CDR3 spans 15 amino acids. CDR1 SGHTA and CDR2 FQGNSA come from the germline V gene. The V end was cut by 5 bases, the J end by 2 bases, with 10 bases between.